Only one count was recorded for the clone carrying this T cell receptor (beta chain). Its specificity is not known. These data belong to a study of memory CD4+ T cells and cytomegalovirus serostatus. Across the whole study: Of the healthy Belgian adults, several were CMV seropositive and more than 20 seronegative.

Single viable CD3+CD4+CD8-CD45RO+ cells were sorted as the memory CD4+ T cells. Positive selection with CD4 microbeads enriched total CD4+ T cells. Method: immunoSEQ multiplex PCR; TCRdb's copy keeps in-frame clones and lacks some. The sample lists 85,000 to 100,000 clones; about four fifths were seen once. Germline V gives CDR1 SGHAT, CDR2 FQNNGV. CDR3 length equals 13 residues. V lost 3 bases and J 14 bases, leaving 17 bases between the germline ends. General study results and limits: Median bootstrapped AUC for CMV status was around 0.96 originally, about 0.9 US-trained.

V usage is TRBV11-2 and J usage is TRBJ2-1; possible D gene TRBD2, 6 bases. The TCR comes from an adult in good health and CMV-seropositive. The sample taken for sequencing was memory CD4+ T cells from blood. The CDR3 region has the DNA TGTGCCAGCAGCTTGGCTGGGGGGTCTAGCAAGTTCTTC. It specifies CASSLAGGSSKFF.